This T cell receptor delta chain is drawn from a study of Vδ1+ human thymocytes. This clone is medium-sized in the sample. Its antigen is currently unknown. The same CDR3 arises from other DNA sequences in this sample as well. The CDR3 has 15 amino acids. Germline lookup yields CDR1 GEAIGNYY and CDR2 EKD. V was shortened by 5 bases and J by 0 bases, with 15 bases between the two germline ends. Sorted Vdelta1+ thymocytes were about 97% to 99.6% pure. RNA was extracted from the cells and then reverse transcribed. Multiplex PCR used pooled V-gene forward primers and a constant-region reverse primer to amplify CDR3s. TCRdb ran CATT on the multiplex PCR reads. Of about 50,000 delta-chain clones detected, approximately 16% appear once; the ten largest clones hold about 0.4%. Overall study findings and caveats: Highly polyclonal TRG and TRD repertoires with Gaussian CDR3 length distributions appeared in thymus. About 20% of thymic delta-chain sequences were Vdelta2, with few Vdelta3, unlike blood Vdelta1+ controls.

Sequencing was performed on Vdelta1+ gamma-delta thymocytes from the thymus. Subset here: FACS-sorted CD3+ TCRalphabeta- TCRVdelta1+ TCRVdelta2- thymocytes. This TCR was recovered from a girl under three years old who had congenital heart surgery. The rearrangement uses TRDV2 and TRDJ1; tentatively, D is TRDD3 (5 bases). The CDR3 bases are TGTGCCTGTGGGGGACTGCGTGTCTACACCGATAAACTCATCTTT. Protein sequence: CACGGLRVYTDKLIF.